This TCR beta chain was found in a study of regulatory T cells in long-lasting Graves disease. Described time point: newly diagnosed GD, antithyroid drugs for less than 3 months. From PBMCs, RNA was extracted and then used to make the TCR library. Doctors identified Graves' disease using the American Thyroid Association guidelines. Assembly of TCR beta libraries relied on iRepertoire HTBI primers together with Arm-PCR of CDR3 regions. MiXCR, applied by TCRdb to the multiplex PCR reads, yields one record per CDR3 protein. This table holds roughly 500,000 distinct CDR3 sequences, about 12% found once. This clonotype was counted between two and nine times. The same specimen was also included in a second study, on T cells in Graves' hyperthyroidism and ophthalmopathy. As that study records: The study left out patients who had uncontrolled infection, other autoimmune disease, pregnancy or lactation. Before onset, by a median of approximately 5.9 months, the model predicted ophthalmopathy.

The clonotype was recovered from a woman aged 25 to 39 with Graves disease. Sequences were derived from peripheral blood mononuclear cells (PBMCs), sampled at new diagnosis, from a patient treated with antithyroid drugs.

The CDR3 reads CASRPETSGLTGELFF. The CDR3 bases are TGTGCCAGCAGGCCTGAGACTAGCGGACTCACCGGGGAGCTGTTTTTT. This chain joins TRBV27 and TRBJ2-2; 9 bases fit TRBD2. Trimming removed 6 bases from V and 4 bases from J; junction bases left unmatched: 9. Germline V gene lookup returns CDR1 MNHEY and CDR2 SMNVEV (reference sequence). This CDR3 comprises 16 residues.